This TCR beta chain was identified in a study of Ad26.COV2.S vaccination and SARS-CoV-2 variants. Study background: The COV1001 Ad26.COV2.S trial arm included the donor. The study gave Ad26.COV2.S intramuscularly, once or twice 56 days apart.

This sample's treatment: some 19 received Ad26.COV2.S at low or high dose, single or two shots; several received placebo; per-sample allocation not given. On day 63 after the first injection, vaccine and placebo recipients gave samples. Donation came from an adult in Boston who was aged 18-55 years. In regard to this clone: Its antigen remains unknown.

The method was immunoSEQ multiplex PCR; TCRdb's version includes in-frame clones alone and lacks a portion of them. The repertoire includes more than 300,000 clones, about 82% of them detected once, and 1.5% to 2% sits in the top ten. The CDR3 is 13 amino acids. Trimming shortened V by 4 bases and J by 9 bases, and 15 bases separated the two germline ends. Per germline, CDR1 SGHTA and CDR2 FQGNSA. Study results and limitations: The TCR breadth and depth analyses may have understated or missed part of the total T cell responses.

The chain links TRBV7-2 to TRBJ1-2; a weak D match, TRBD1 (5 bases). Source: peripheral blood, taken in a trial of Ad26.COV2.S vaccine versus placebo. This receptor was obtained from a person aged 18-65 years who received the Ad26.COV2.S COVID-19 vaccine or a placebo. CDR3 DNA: TGTGCCAGCAGCTCATACTCGGGGGAGAGCTACACCTTC. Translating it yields CASSSYSGESYTF.